The 11 T cell receptor beta chains below come from one sample, sequenced in a study of T cells in tuberculosis. The protocol was immunoSEQ multiplex PCR, while the TCRdb copy is restricted to in-frame clones and leaves out a portion. In the table there are over 40,000 clones, roughly 96% of which are singletons. The source material was PBMCs. These receptors were obtained from a donor aged 10 to 29 with latent tuberculosis or without tuberculosis infection.

DNA of the CDR3: TGTGCCAGTCAGGGAAGGAGCACTGAAGCTTTCTTT. It translates to CASQGRSTEAFF. V usage is TRBV11-3 and J usage is TRBJ1-1, with D possibly TRBD1 on 5 matching bases. The CDR3 contains 12 residues. Trimming cost V 9 bases and J 4 bases, with 12 bases left between them. CDR1 is SGHNT and CDR2 is YENEEA in the germline V gene. Full variable domain (outside the CDR3, taken from reference TRBV11-3 and TRBJ1-1): EAGVVQSPRYKIIEKKQPVAFWCNPISGHNTLYWYLQNLGQGPELLIRYENEEAVDDSQLPKDRFSAERLKGVDSTLKIQPAELGDSAVYLCASQGRSTEAFFGQGTRLTVV.

The gene calls are TRBV11-2 and TRBJ2-1, with TRBD2 matching 13 bases. V was clipped by 1 base and J by 8 bases; unmatched bases: 2. The CDR3 length is 15 residues. Germline CDR1 and CDR2: SGHAT and FQNNGV. CDR3: CASSLGTSGSYEQFF. The DNA of the CDR3 is TGTGCCAGCAGCTTAGGGACTAGCGGGAGTTATGAGCAGTTCTTC. Full variable domain (outside the CDR3, taken from reference TRBV11-2 and TRBJ2-1): EAGVAQSPRYKIIEKRQSVAFWCNPISGHATLYWYQQILGQGPKLLIQFQNNGVVDDSQLPKDRFSAERLKGVDSTLKIQPAKLEDSAVYLCASSLGTSGSYEQFFGPGTRLTVL.

The gene calls are TRBV2 and TRBJ2-3; perhaps TRBD2 as D (7 bases). Germline V lookup: CDR1 SNHLY, CDR2 FYNNEI. V shed 6 bases and J shed 6 bases, with 19 bases lying between them. The CDR3 sequence is 15 residues long. The CDR3 is CASRVPGGRADTQYF. CDR3 nucleotide sequence: TGTGCCAGCAGGGTACCGGGGGGCCGGGCGGATACGCAGTATTTT.

The chain links TRBV6-6 to TRBJ2-7; D not certain. Germline V gives CDR1 MNHNY, CDR2 SVGAGI (reference sequence). The CDR3 length is 13 residues. With 1 base removed from V and 6 bases from J, the gap between germline ends came to 10 bases. Here the CDR3 DNA reads TGTGCCAGCAGTTACTTGACCGGGTCCGAGCAGTACTTC. Its translation is CASSYLTGSEQYF.

This chain uses TRBV7-9 with TRBJ2-7; the D is unclear. Trimming cost V 0 bases and J 5 bases, with 8 bases left between them. This CDR3 has 13 residues. The germline V gene has CDR1 SEHNR and CDR2 FQNEAQ (reference sequence). This CDR3 reads CASSLALTDEQYF. In nucleotides, the CDR3 is TGTGCCAGCAGCTTAGCGCTAACGGACGAGCAGTACTTC.

CDR3 sequence (DNA): TGCAGCGTTGAAGACTGGGACAACGGTTTCTTT. The encoded protein is CSVEDWDNGFF. V usage is TRBV29-1 and J usage is TRBJ1-1; D may be TRBD1 (6 bases). The CDR3 is made up of 11 amino acids. V was pared by 0 bases and J by 13 bases, with 12 bases between. Per germline, CDR1 SQVTM and CDR2 ANQGSEA. Supplemented by reference TRBV29-1 and TRBJ1-1, the full variable domain reads SAVISQKPSRDICQRGTSLTIQCQVDSQVTMMFWYRQQPGQSLTLIATANQGSEATYESGFVIDKFPISRPNLTFSTLTVSNMSPEDSSIYLCSVEDWDNGFFGQGTRLTVV.

The J gene is TRBJ1-1, the V gene TRBV5-1; D gene uncertain. The V gene lost 3 bases and the J gene lost 1 base, with 7 bases spanning the gap. The length of the CDR3 is 13 residues. CDR1 is SGHRS, CDR2 YFSETQ, per germline. For the CDR3, the DNA is TGCGCCAGCAGCTATCGAGGGAACACTGAAGCTTTCTTT. It is translated as CASSYRGNTEAFF.

The rearrangement joins TRBV18 to TRBJ2-2; TRBD1 might be the D (5 bases). With 7 bases removed from V and 5 bases from J, the gap between germline ends came to 8 bases. The length of the CDR3 is 12 residues. In germline, CDR1 is KGHSH, CDR2 LQKENI. The CDR3 sequence: CASFKGTGELFF. In DNA, the CDR3 is TGTGCCAGCTTTAAGGGGACCGGGGAGCTGTTTTTT.

The gene calls are TRBV7-2 and TRBJ1-2; 7 bases line up with TRBD1. Germline V gene data show CDR1 as SGHTA and CDR2 as FQGNSA. After removal of 5 bases from V and 7 bases from J, the junction contained 10 bases not matched to a gene. The CDR3 spans 14 residues. This chain's CDR3 is CASSERGDSSGYTF. CDR3 coding DNA: TGTGCCAGCAGCGAGCGAGGGGACAGCTCTGGCTACACCTTC. Filled out from reference TRBV7-2 and TRBJ1-2, the complete variable domain reads GAGVSQSPSNKVTEKGKDVELRCDPISGHTALYWYRQSLGQGLEFLIYFQGNSAPDKSGLPSDRFSAERTGGSVSTLTIQRTQQEDSAVYLCASSERGDSSGYTFGSGTRLTVV.

The gene calls are TRBV2 and TRBJ2-3, with 7 bases fitting TRBD1. The germline V gene encodes CDR1 SNHLY and CDR2 FYNNEI. V was pared by 4 bases and J by 2 bases, with 3 bases of the junction left unmatched. The CDR3 is 14 residues long. The CDR3 reads CASSGGQNTDTQYF. DNA for the CDR3: TGTGCCAGCAGTGGGGGACAGAACACAGATACGCAGTATTTT.

V and J are TRBV25-1 and TRBJ2-2, with 7 bases matching TRBD1. The CDR3 length is 16 residues. CDR1 is MGHDK, CDR2 SYGVNS, per germline. Trimming took 3 bases from V and 4 from J; bases not matched to a gene: 8. CDR3 DNA sequence: TGTGCCAGCAGTGACCCGAGACAGGGCCCCACCGGGGAGCTGTTTTTT. Translated, it gives CASSDPRQGPTGELFF.